The rows below give T cell receptor beta chains drawn from one sample of a study of blood T cell repertoires in COVID-19. Libraries were prepared by immunoSEQ multiplex PCR; TCRdb keeps only in-frame clonotypes and omits some of them. The sample yields 200,000 to 250,000 clones, about 80% seen once. The material sequenced was peripheral blood. The source is a woman aged 80 or over with COVID-19, enrolled during active disease. Each CDR3 is given with its conserved first and last residue. The order of the fields is V gene, clone size, J gene, D gene, CDR3 length, CDR3 protein, CDR3 DNA. D genes are given only for firm matches. Rows may omit the clone size; those that give it use once, few, many or a size class.

>TRBV28|NA|TRBJ2-7|NA|13
CASSSGVAGEQYF
TGTGCCAGCAGTTCCGGGGTAGCCGGCGAGCAGTACTTC
>TRBV5-5|NA|TRBJ1-5|TRBD1|14
CASSFSGGDQPQHF
TGTGCCAGCAGCTTTTCAGGGGGTGATCAGCCCCAGCATTTT
>TRBV10-2|NA|TRBJ1-4|TRBD1|15
CASKTGQGVGEKLFF
TGCGCCAGCAAGACAGGACAGGGAGTGGGAGAAAAACTGTTTTTT
>TRBV10-1|NA|TRBJ2-1|TRBD2|17
CASSESPLAGGRYEQFF
TGCGCCAGCAGTGAGTCCCCCCTAGCGGGAGGGAGGTATGAGCAGTTCTTC
>TRBV28|NA|TRBJ2-2|TRBD2|15
CASSLPSGWGGELFF
TGTGCCAGCAGTTTACCTAGCGGTTGGGGCGGGGAGCTGTTTTTT
>TRBV21-1|NA|TRBJ1-3|NA|16
CASSLPGHPSGNTIYF
TGTGCCAGCAGCCTCCCGGGACACCCCTCTGGAAACACCATATATTTT
>TRBV6-5|NA|TRBJ1-2|TRBD1|15
CASSYMPGQGIGYTF
TGTGCCAGCAGTTACATGCCGGGACAGGGGATTGGCTACACCTTC
>TRBV2|NA|TRBJ2-5|NA|15
CASSTGFGKQETQYF
TGTGCCAGCAGTACAGGGTTCGGGAAGCAAGAGACCCAGTACTTC
>TRBV7-3|NA|TRBJ2-5|NA|14
CASSPSGQTETQYF
TGTGCCAGCAGCCCATCAGGACAGACAGAGACCCAGTACTTC
>TRBV19|NA|TRBJ1-5|TRBD1|15
CASSAPGQSNQPQHF
TGTGCCAGTAGCGCTCCGGGACAGAGCAATCAGCCCCAGCATTTT
>TRBV6-1|NA|TRBJ2-5|TRBD2|18
CASSEVGTSGSGQETQYF
TGTGCCAGCAGTGAAGTGGGGACTAGCGGGAGTGGCCAAGAGACCCAGTACTTC
>TRBV7-7|NA|TRBJ2-1|NA|13
CASSLAVENEQFF
TGTGCTAGCAGCTTAGCGGTAGAGAATGAGCAGTTCTTC
>TRBV7-2|NA|TRBJ2-6|NA|16
CASSPLGGTGANVLTF
TGTGCCAGCAGCCCCCTGGGGGGTACTGGGGCCAACGTCCTGACTTTC
>TRBV19|NA|TRBJ1-5|TRBD1|17
CASIPTSGGVKGQPQHF
TGTGCCAGTATTCCAACCTCAGGGGGCGTAAAGGGTCAGCCCCAGCATTTT
>TRBV19|once|TRBJ2-6|NA|16
CASSVGANTGANVLTF
TGTGCCAGTAGTGTGGGGGCGAATACTGGGGCCAACGTCCTGACTTTC
>TRBV11-2|few|TRBJ2-1|TRBD2|16
CASSLALAGGYNEQFF
TGTGCCAGCAGCTTAGCCCTAGCGGGAGGGTACAATGAGCAGTTCTTC
>TRBV13|NA|TRBJ2-5|NA|14
CASNYHGRQETQYF
TGTGCCAGCAACTATCACGGTAGACAAGAGACCCAGTACTTC
>TRBV7-3|once|TRBJ2-1|TRBD2|15
CASSPGGNSYNEQFF
TGTGCCAGCAGCCCCGGGGGGAACTCCTACAATGAGCAGTTCTTC
>TRBV7-9|NA|TRBJ1-5|NA|14
CASSADSSNQPQHF
TGTGCCAGCAGCGCGGACAGTAGCAATCAGCCCCAGCATTTT
>TRBV3-1/TRBV3-2|NA|TRBJ2-7|TRBD1|14
CASSLEGGRGEQYF
TGTGCCAGCAGCCTAGAAGGGGGCCGGGGCGAGCAGTACTTC
>TRBV2|NA|TRBJ2-3|NA|14
CASSEARGSDTQYF
TGTGCCAGCAGTGAAGCGCGCGGGTCAGATACGCAGTATTTT
>TRBV11-2|NA|TRBJ2-2|NA|16
CASSLEGRSDTGELFF
TGTGCCAGCAGCTTGGAGGGGCGGTCGGACACCGGGGAGCTGTTTTTT
>TRBV2|once|TRBJ2-3|NA|16
CASIKAPLVYADTQYF
TGTGCCAGCATCAAAGCCCCTCTAGTCTACGCAGATACGCAGTATTTT
>TRBV19|NA|TRBJ2-1|NA|15
CASSREIRPFNEQFF
TGTGCCAGTAGTCGGGAAATTCGCCCATTTAATGAGCAGTTCTTC
>TRBV10-3|NA|TRBJ2-5|NA|13
CAISASERETQYF
TGTGCCATCAGTGCGTCAGAGCGAGAGACCCAGTACTTC
>TRBV19|NA|TRBJ1-1|NA|16
CASRKGQGGGNTEAFF
TGTGCCAGTCGTAAGGGACAAGGGGGGGGAAACACTGAAGCTTTCTTT
>TRBV27|NA|TRBJ1-3|NA|15
CASRGGPNSGNTIYF
TGTGCCAGCAGGGGGGGGCCAAACTCTGGAAACACCATATATTTT